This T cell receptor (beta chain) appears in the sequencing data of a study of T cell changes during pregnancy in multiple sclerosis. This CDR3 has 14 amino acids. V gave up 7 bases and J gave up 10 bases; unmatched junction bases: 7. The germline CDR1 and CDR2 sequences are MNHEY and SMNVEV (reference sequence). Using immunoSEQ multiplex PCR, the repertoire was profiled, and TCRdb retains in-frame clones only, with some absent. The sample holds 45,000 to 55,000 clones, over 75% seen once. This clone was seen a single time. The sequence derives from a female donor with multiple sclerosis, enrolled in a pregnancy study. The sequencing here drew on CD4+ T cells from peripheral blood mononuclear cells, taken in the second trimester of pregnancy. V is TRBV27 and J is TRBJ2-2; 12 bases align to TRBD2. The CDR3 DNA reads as TGTGCCAGCAAATTCCTAGCGGGAGGGGTGGAGCTGTTTTTT. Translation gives CASKFLAGGVELFF.